The present TCR beta chain was sequenced within a study of blood T cells in healthy people across ages (dated by TCRdb to between 2015 and 2016). Study-wide context: In model experiments, template switching captured roughly one uniquely barcoded TCR beta cDNA molecule for every two T cells. The study measured age-related changes in TCR beta repertoire diversity using deep sequencing normalized with unique cDNA molecular identifiers. Donors were grouped into four age groups: young (average approximately 15 years), middle-aged (around 39), aged (approximately 67) and long-lived (about 90). To avoid experimental bias, donors of different ages were spread randomly across the sequencing lanes. Two additional independent replicas of 1 million unique cDNA reads from the same blood draw were analyzed for two donors (one aged 18 to 29 and one aged 80 or older). Results the study describes overall, beyond this receptor: Because profiling used bulk unsorted PBMCs, naive and antigen-experienced compartments could not be compared conclusively. A strong correlation was found between observed TCR beta diversity and the percentage of naive T cells measured by flow cytometry. Observed TCR beta diversity per million T cells fell roughly linearly with age, and a significant reduction was already apparent by age around 36. The long-lived group showed more naive CD4+ T cells, fewer expanded clones and increased TCR diversity than the aged group, suggesting age selection. Estimates of total diversity based on one million sequenced T cells were considered lower bounds and underestimates. Because the CMV infection status of the donors was unknown, age-related changes in expanded clonotypes may potentially have been confounded.

Of note for this clonotype: Its target antigen remains unknown. No base-level quality is on record; no much larger clone is a single base apart.

Donors were about 36 systemically healthy Caucasian individuals from Russia aged 6 to 90 years. Each donor gave 8 to 10 milliliters of peripheral blood, drawn into EDTA-treated Vacutainer tubes. Ficoll-Paque density-gradient centrifugation was used to isolate PBMCs, with at least 7 million obtained per sample. Total RNA was extracted from PBMCs with Trizol reagent, with at least 5 micrograms obtained per sample. Naive CD45RAhigh/CD27high T cell percentages were measured by flow cytometry on a PBMC aliquot from every donor. The library relied on 5' RACE. Sequencing used an Illumina HiSeq 2500. A second PCR of roughly 7 to 12 cycles was run with a J-beta primer mix and a sample-barcoded 5' primer. A unique molecular identifier was introduced onto each TCR beta cDNA molecule by a template-switch 5' adaptor carrying 12 random nucleotides. Each sample yielded at least 3 million CDR3-containing paired-end reads. All of the RNA was converted into first-strand cDNA using the Mint cDNA synthesis kit, with a TRBC-specific oligonucleotide serving as the primer. Following uracil-DNA glycosylase treatment, a first 18-cycle PCR with universal primers M1SS and BC2_uni_R was performed on all cDNA. The paper's data handling went like this. Normalization of each sample was performed by random selection of 1 million high-quality reads, each carrying a distinct molecular identifier. Reads with shared molecular identifiers were discarded instead of being binned into consensus sequences. CDR3 identification, clonotype clustering and error correction used MiTCR with a Q25 quality threshold and the strictest error-elimination algorithm. A nonparametric unseen species model with Euler transformation was used to estimate a lower bound on total TCR beta diversity. TCRdb redid the processing of the public reads, applying fastp at Q25 and MiXCR, and retained in-frame beta chains. Each entry is one CDR3 protein sequence, shown with its most common DNA and genes. The V and J calls and clone size are TCRdb's, not the authors'. The sample records 800,000 or so distinct CDR3 sequences, 46% of which are singletons. The ten largest clones capture around 18% of the sample.

Compared with germline, V lacks 1 base and J lacks 5 bases; bases without a gene match: 3. CDR1 and CDR2 are drawn from the germline V gene: SQVTM, ANQGSEA. The CDR3 starts with the cysteine, ends with the phenylalanine, and has 13 residues. Only the CDR3 DNA stays, 39 bases, in frame from base 1. The clonotype comes from an older man in good health. The chain uses TRBV29-1 and TRBJ2-5; TRBD2 matches 8 bases in the middle. The sample was blood. The CDR3: CSVEVSGGETQYF. The nucleotides read TGCAGCGTTGAAGTCAGCGGGGGCGAGACCCAGTACTTC.